This T cell receptor (beta chain) was sequenced during a study of patients and donors after allogeneic stem cell transplantation. V shed 8 bases and J 5 bases; nucleotides not matched to a gene: 8. CDR1 is LGHNA and CDR2 is YSLEER in the germline V gene. This CDR3 comprises 13 residues. A single record per CDR3 protein comes from TCRdb applying MiXCR to the RT-PCR reads. The sample shows more than 150,000 distinct CDR3 sequences, approximately 22% of them seen only once. The sequence was obtained from a human donor who was either an allogeneic HSCT recipient or a stem cell or donor lymphocyte infusion donor (not recorded which). It is not recorded whose cells these are; they may come from a transplant donor. Sequences were obtained from blood, either unsorted or a sorted T cell fraction (not recorded which). The chain recombines TRBV4-3 with TRBJ1-1; TRBD1 matches 7 bases. CDR3 DNA: TGCGCCAGCCGACAGGGATTGAGGACTGAAGCTTTCTTT. Its protein is CASRQGLRTEAFF.